Below are 25 T cell receptor beta chains sequenced from a single sample in a study of cytomegalovirus exposure and HLA in healthy donors. Vbeta (60) and Jbeta (13) primers were used in the PCR. The repertoire was sequenced with immunoSEQ multiplex PCR; TCRdb's copy has only in-frame clones and lacks some. The table shows 85,000 to 90,000 clones, with roughly 80% occurring only once. The specimen was PBMCs. Every receptor here comes from a man younger than 45 in good health and CMV-seronegative.

This chain uses TRBV28 with TRBJ2-7, with D perhaps TRBD1 (6 bases). Germline loops: CDR1 MDHEN, CDR2 SYDVKM. V lost 1 base and J 4 bases, leaving 26 bases between the germline ends. CDR3 length equals 19 residues. Here the CDR3 reads CASSLYASRGSVLLYEQYF. For the CDR3, the DNA is TGTGCCAGCAGTTTATATGCGAGCAGGGGATCGGTTCTTTTATACGAGCAGTACTTC. Using reference TRBV28 and TRBJ2-7 for the parts outside the CDR3, the full variable domain is DVKVTQSSRYLVKRTGEKVFLECVQDMDHENMFWYRQDPGLGLRLIYFSYDVKMKEKGDIPEGYSVSREKKERFSLILESASTNQTSMYLCASSLYASRGSVLLYEQYFGPGTRLTVT.

This clone turned up a few times. This sequence joins TRBV5-1 and TRBJ2-7; 7 bases map to TRBD1. In germline, CDR1 is SGHRS, CDR2 YFSETQ. The CDR3 totals 13 residues. Unmatched junction bases numbered 6, after V lost 4 bases and J lost 5 bases. This CDR3 reads CASSLGQVDEQYF. The CDR3 nucleotides are TGCGCCAGCAGCCTAGGACAGGTTGACGAGCAGTACTTC.

V gene TRBV28 combines with J gene TRBJ1-2; no clear D. The V end was cut by 6 bases, the J end by 4 bases, with 9 bases between. Germline V gene lookup returns CDR1 MDHEN and CDR2 SYDVKM. The CDR3 runs to 12 residues. The CDR3 protein is CASSTGIYGYTF. The DNA of the CDR3 is TGTGCCAGCAGCACCGGTATCTATGGCTACACCTTC.

The V call is TRBV5-1, the J call TRBJ1-1; possible D gene TRBD1, 6 bases. This CDR3 comprises 18 residues. The V end was cut by 0 bases, the J end by 1 base, with 19 bases between. Germline V gene lookup returns CDR1 SGHRS and CDR2 YFSETQ. The CDR3 sequence is CASSLEGLGRGGNTEAFF. CDR3 sequence (DNA): TGCGCCAGCAGCTTGGAAGGGCTGGGCAGGGGTGGGAACACTGAAGCTTTCTTT.

The rearrangement uses TRBV5-1 and TRBJ1-6, with 8 nucleotides matching TRBD1. The germline CDR1 and CDR2 sequences are SGHRS and YFSETQ. The CDR3 consists of 17 residues. The V gene end was trimmed by 4 bases and the J gene end by 4 bases; junction bases not matched to a gene: 10. CDR3 residues: CASSKDRVDTYNSPLHF. DNA of the CDR3: TGCGCCAGCAGCAAGGACAGGGTCGACACATATAATTCACCCCTCCACTTT. The full variable domain, in which reference TRBV5-1 and TRBJ1-6 provide the parts outside the CDR3, is KAGVTQTPRYLIKTRGQQVTLSCSPISGHRSVSWYQQTPGQGLQFLFEYFSETQRNKGNFPGRFSGRQFSNSRSEMNVSTLELGDSALYLCASSKDRVDTYNSPLHFGNGTRLTVT.

The DNA of the CDR3 is TGTGCCAGCAGTTTAATAGTAAACACCGGGGAGCTGTTTTTT. Amino acid sequence: CASSLIVNTGELFF. The chain employs TRBV27 and TRBJ2-2; no definite D call. V was pared by 2 bases and J by 2 bases, with 6 bases between. Per the germline V gene, CDR1 is MNHEY and CDR2 is SMNVEV (reference sequence). The length of the CDR3 is 14 residues.

As for this clone: A read error may account for a junction end that differs from germline. The chain combines TRBV2 with TRBJ1-1, with a tentative D call TRBD1 (6 bases). Germline V gene lookup returns CDR1 SNHLY and CDR2 FYNNEI. CDR3 length: 11 residues. In DNA, the CDR3 is TGTGCCAGCAGCAAAGAGGGGACATGGGCCTTT. The encoded protein is CASSKEGTWAF.

The chain is built from TRBV6-1 and TRBJ2-7; D remains unclear. The CDR3 sequence is 15 residues long. Trimming cost V 6 bases and J 0 bases, with 15 bases left between them. The germline V gene encodes CDR1 MNHNS and CDR2 SASEGT. DNA of the CDR3: TGTGCCAGCAGCCTCAGCGATGGAGACTCCTACGAGCAGTACTTC. This sequence encodes CASSLSDGDSYEQYF.

The chain couples TRBV25-1 to TRBJ2-7; D remains ambiguous. The CDR3 consists of 11 residues. V was trimmed by 3 bases and J by 12 bases, leaving 12 bases between them. The germline CDR1 and CDR2 sequences are MGHDK and SYGVNS. Written as DNA, the CDR3 is TGTGCCAGCAGTGACGAGCCTAACCTGTACTTC. Translation: CASSDEPNLYF.

The V call is TRBV28, the J call TRBJ1-5, with 8 bases fitting TRBD1. CDR3 length equals 15 residues. J lost 6 bases, V lost 8 bases, and 12 bases had no gene match. The germline CDR1 and CDR2 sequences are MDHEN and SYDVKM. The CDR3 loop reads CASFKSGGAGQPQHF. The CDR3 region has the DNA TGTGCCAGCTTCAAGTCAGGGGGCGCGGGTCAGCCCCAGCATTTT. Full variable domain (missing parts from reference TRBV28 and TRBJ1-5): DVKVTQSSRYLVKRTGEKVFLECVQDMDHENMFWYRQDPGLGLRLIYFSYDVKMKEKGDIPEGYSVSREKKERFSLILESASTNQTSMYLCASFKSGGAGQPQHFGDGTRLSIL.

This chain joins TRBV28 and TRBJ2-7; 7 positions agree with TRBD1. The CDR3 has 14 amino acids. From germline, CDR1 is MDHEN and CDR2 SYDVKM. The junction had 7 bases not matched to a gene; V was cut back by 2 bases and J by 6 bases. The CDR3 sequence is CASSLPVTGLEQYF. DNA for the CDR3: TGTGCCAGCAGTTTACCTGTGACAGGGCTCGAGCAGTACTTC.

The rearrangement links TRBV28 to TRBJ2-7; D possibly corresponds to TRBD1 (6 bases). The ends were cut back, 10 bases at V and 2 bases at J, with 18 bases in the middle. This CDR3 spans 14 amino acids. Germline CDR1 MDHEN, CDR2 SYDVKM. CDR3 coding DNA: TGTGCCATCAAACGATCCCAGGGGACCTACGAGCAGTACTTC. As protein: CAIKRSQGTYEQYF.

This clone was detected only a few times. J is TRBJ2-7 and V is TRBV5-1; TRBD1 matches at 7 bases. V gave up 3 bases and J gave up 2 bases; unmatched junction bases: 5. This CDR3 region has 14 residues. Germline V gives CDR1 SGHRS, CDR2 YFSETQ. The CDR3 protein is CASSSAQGAYEQYF. Here the CDR3 DNA reads TGCGCCAGCAGCTCTGCCCAGGGGGCCTACGAGCAGTACTTC.

The chain uses TRBV28 and TRBJ2-7; the match to TRBD1 covers 8 bases. This CDR3 region has 14 residues. The V segment lost 6 bases and the J segment 2 bases; nucleotides outside the gene matches: 6. The V gene's germline CDR1 is MDHEN and CDR2 SYDVKM. The CDR3 is CASRLTGDPYEQYF. In DNA, the CDR3 is TGTGCCAGCAGACTGACAGGGGACCCCTACGAGCAGTACTTC.

The genes are TRBV6-1 and TRBJ2-7, with 7 bases fitting TRBD1. The CDR3 loop spans 15 amino acids. The V segment lost 6 bases and the J segment 1 base; nucleotides outside the gene matches: 9. Germline lookup yields CDR1 MNHNS and CDR2 SASEGT. CDR3 in amino acids: CASRALGQLSYEQYF. For the CDR3, the DNA is TGTGCCAGCAGAGCTCTGGGACAGCTATCCTACGAGCAGTACTTC.

CDR3 sequence (DNA): TGTGCCAGCAGCCAAATAACGGGACAGGGGGAAGAAAAACTGTTTTTT. This sequence encodes CASSQITGQGEEKLFF. This sequence joins TRBV4-2 and TRBJ1-4; 11 bases fit TRBD1. The germline V gene encodes CDR1 LGHNA and CDR2 YNFKEQ. The J segment lost 8 bases and the V segment lost 2 bases, leaving 7 bases of the junction unmatched. The CDR3 is 16 residues long.

The chain links TRBV10-3 to TRBJ1-1, with D maybe TRBD1 (6 bases). The germline CDR1 and CDR2 sequences are ENHRY and SYGVKD. The length of the CDR3 is 13 residues. The germline V and J ends were trimmed by 7 bases and 2 bases, with 11 bases remaining between them. CDR3 amino acids: CAITGQTNTEAFF. CDR3 bases: TGTGCCATCACAGGACAGACCAACACTGAAGCTTTCTTT.

The rearrangement uses TRBV6-5 and TRBJ1-2, with D possibly TRBD1 on 5 matching bases. Trimming cost V 6 bases and J 8 bases, with 19 bases left between them. Germline V lookup: CDR1 MNHEY, CDR2 SVGAGI. The CDR3 runs to 14 residues. Written as DNA, the CDR3 is TGTGCCAGCAGCCTTGCGGGGGGAGAGGGAGGCTACACCTTC. Translated: CASSLAGGEGGYTF.

This clone was counted a few times. The J gene is TRBJ2-1, the V gene TRBV6-1; D not resolved. CDR1 MNHNS and CDR2 SASEGT come from the germline V gene. CDR3 length equals 15 residues. V lost 2 bases and J 1 base, leaving 9 bases between the germline ends. The CDR3 coding sequence is TGTGCCAGCAGTGAACCTGATCGGTCCTACAATGAGCAGTTCTTC. It codes for CASSEPDRSYNEQFF.

V and J are TRBV23-1 and TRBJ1-5; weak D call: TRBD1 (6 bases). TRBV23-1 is labeled an ORF, and its function is uncertain. V dropped 0 bases and J dropped 3 bases, with 15 bases sitting between them. The CDR3 is made up of 17 amino acids. The CDR3 sequence: CASSQSGADFPNQPQHF. The CDR3 DNA reads as TGCGCCAGCAGTCAATCGGGGGCGGACTTCCCCAATCAGCCCCAGCATTTT.

The chain carries TRBV6-1 and TRBJ2-1, with D tentatively TRBD1 (6 bases). CDR3 size: 12 residues. Germline V gives CDR1 MNHNS, CDR2 SASEGT. V lost 4 bases, J lost 10 bases, and 11 bases lay in between. The CDR3 region is CASSGGHLEQFF. The CDR3 DNA sequence: TGTGCCAGCAGTGGGGGACACCTCGAGCAGTTCTTC.

This rearrangement joins TRBV30 to TRBJ1-1; D not resolved. In germline, CDR1 is GTSNPN, CDR2 SVGIG (reference sequence). Trimming pared 0 bases from V and 11 bases from J, leaving 16 bases between. The CDR3 totals 13 residues. CDR3 loop: CAWSVQVEAGAFF. Here the CDR3 DNA reads TGTGCCTGGAGTGTCCAAGTGGAGGCGGGGGCTTTCTTT.

In its sample, this clone was seen once. CDR3 DNA sequence: TGTGCCAGCAGCCACGCCGTGGGGACAGGGACATACAATGAGCAGTTCTTC. Its translation: CASSHAVGTGTYNEQFF. This chain connects TRBV27 to TRBJ2-1; TRBD1 matches 9 bases. Losses at the gene ends were 6 bases for V and 4 bases for J; bases not matched to a gene: 13. Germline lookup yields CDR1 MNHEY and CDR2 SMNVEV (reference sequence). The CDR3 totals 17 residues.

This chain connects TRBV7-8 to TRBJ2-1, with 7 bases that match TRBD1. Germline V gene data show CDR1 as SGHVS and CDR2 as FQNEAQ. The junction had 11 bases not matched to a gene; V was cut back by 5 bases and J by 4 bases. The CDR3 is 16 residues long. The CDR3 nucleotides are TGTGCCAGCAGCGCCCCCGGGACAGATCTTTACAATGAGCAGTTCTTC. Its translation: CASSAPGTDLYNEQFF.

This clone is a singleton in its sample. The V and J genes are TRBV5-6 and TRBJ1-1, with D unclear. Germline assignment: CDR1 SGHDT and CDR2 YYEEEE. The CDR3 has 13 residues. Deletions cut 2 bases from V and 0 bases from J, with 5 bases between. This chain's CDR3 is CASSFYLNTEAFF. DNA of the CDR3: TGTGCCAGCAGCTTTTATTTGAACACTGAAGCTTTCTTT. Full variable domain (missing parts from reference TRBV5-6 and TRBJ1-1): DAGVTQSPTHLIKTRGQQVTLRCSPKSGHDTVSWYQQALGQGPQFIFQYYEEEERQRGNFPDRFSGHQFPNYSSELNVNALLLGDSALYLCASSFYLNTEAFFGQGTRLTVV.